The sample holds many counts of the clone carrying this T cell receptor (beta chain). What it binds is unknown. The source of the sample is a study of T cells in Graves' hyperthyroidism and ophthalmopathy. Study-wide background: Peripheral blood was acquired at first diagnosis, ahead of any therapy whatsoever.

Amplification yielded TCR beta CDR3 regions, with RNA transcripts as the source. RT-PCR in the first round (using the HTBI primer set) targeted the TCR CDR3. TCRdb itself ran the multiplex PCR reads through MiXCR, one entry per CDR3 protein. The table includes more than 300,000 distinct CDR3 sequences, approximately 13% detected once. Every diagnosis used clinical symptoms, serum thyroxine and TRAb, thyroid ultrasound and orbital computed tomography. This CDR3 comprises 14 residues. The V and J ends lost 3 bases and 8 bases, in that order; junction bases with no gene match: 2. In germline, CDR1 is LGHDT, CDR2 YNNKEL (reference sequence). Regarding the study as a whole: The model anticipated ophthalmopathy a median 6.5 months pre-onset. Patients with ophthalmopathy were separated from those with stable hyperthyroidism by a 13 V-J model.

This sequence was found in a woman between 18 and 29 years old with Graves' hyperthyroidism. The genes are TRBV3-1 and TRBJ1-6; 9 nucleotides line up with TRBD1. The material sequenced was blood. The CDR3 DNA sequence: TGTGCCAGCAGCCAGAGGGACAGGGATTCACCCCTCCACTTT. Encoded protein: CASSQRDRDSPLHF.